The clone carrying this TCR beta chain was counted many times. Its antigen is currently unknown. CDR1 MGHDK and CDR2 SYGVNS come from the germline V gene. Between the trimmed V and J ends, which lost 4 bases and 7 bases, there was a span of 10 bases. This CDR3 has 13 amino acids. The data were taken from a study of T-cell reconstitution after alpha-beta-depleted transplantation in children. The library targeted TCRbeta and was prepared with unique molecular identifiers. From the PCR reads, TCRdb called clonotypes with MiXCR, one entry per CDR3 protein. The sample has 250,000 or so distinct CDR3 sequences, roughly 8.2% seen once. Overall study results and limits: The study reportedly traced alpha-beta T cells about two months after transplant to several hundred expanded graft clones.

The TCR sequence derives from a male patient younger than 18 who had a stem cell transplant for acute lymphoblastic leukemia, so the T cells may come from the graft donor. The rearrangement uses TRBV25-1 and TRBJ2-2, with no clear D. The sequencing here drew on PBMCs, mostly from graft donor cells, taken 180 days after TCRalphabeta/CD19-depleted stem cell transplant. The CDR3 DNA reads TGTGCCAGCAGTGGCCCCGACATCGGGGAGCTGTTTTTT. This translates into CASSGPDIGELFF.